Each of the 7 T cell receptor beta chains below was sequenced from the same sample in a study of blood T cell repertoires in COVID-19. Some clones are missing from TCRdb's copy, which holds only in-frame ones; the method was immunoSEQ multiplex PCR. This sample has roughly 93,000 clones, with around 87% found just once. The specimen was peripheral blood. Receptors were obtained from a human donor in a cohort sampled during active COVID-19.

The DNA for the CDR3 is TGCGCCAGCAGCTTGGCCAAACTTAGCGGGAGGGCCAAAGATACGCAGTATTTT. As protein: CASSLAKLSGRAKDTQYF. This sequence joins TRBV5-1 and TRBJ2-3; 11 bases are shared with TRBD2. CDR1 is SGHRS and CDR2 is YFSETQ in the germline V gene. The CDR3 extends over 18 amino acids. V was pared by 0 bases and J by 5 bases, with 11 bases of the junction left unmatched.

This chain joins TRBV6-5 and TRBJ1-1, with D possibly TRBD1 on 5 matching bases. Trimming shortened V by 2 bases and J by 1 base, and 5 bases separated the two germline ends. This CDR3 is 13 amino acids long. Germline V gene data show CDR1 as MNHEY and CDR2 as SVGAGI. The CDR3 nucleotides are TGTGCCAGCAGTTACGACAGGAACACTGAAGCTTTCTTT. Translated: CASSYDRNTEAFF.

This chain uses TRBV28 with TRBJ2-5; perhaps TRBD2 as D (6 bases). The germline V and J ends were trimmed by 2 bases and 4 bases, with 14 bases remaining between them. Germline values: CDR1 MDHEN, CDR2 SYDVKM. The CDR3 runs to 15 residues. The CDR3, as DNA: TGTGCCAGCAGTTTACCGGGAGTAGGGTCAGAGACCCAGTACTTC. Translation gives CASSLPGVGSETQYF.

This clone appeared a single time. J is TRBJ1-2 and V is TRBV12-3 or TRBV12-4; maybe TRBD1 (6 bases). V lost 6 bases and J lost 4, with 12 bases in between. The CDR3 is 13 amino acids. The CDR3 region has the DNA TGTGCCAGCAGGACACAGGGTGTCTATGGCTACACCTTC. Translated, it gives CASRTQGVYGYTF.

This clone was counted a single time. As DNA, the CDR3 is TGTGCCAGCAGCCAAGGATCGGGACTAGCGGCCCCCTACGAGCAGTACTTC. It encodes CASSQGSGLAAPYEQYF. The rearrangement links TRBV4-2 to TRBJ2-7, with 11 positions matching TRBD2. CDR1 LGHNA and CDR2 YNFKEQ come from the germline V gene. V shed 1 base and J 2 bases; nucleotides not matched to a gene: 7. This CDR3 spans 17 amino acids.

The J gene is TRBJ1-2, the V gene TRBV28, with D possibly matching TRBD1 (6 bases). V lost 7 bases to trimming and J lost 8 bases, with 14 bases between them. This CDR3 region has 12 residues. Germline CDR1 reads MDHEN; CDR2 reads SYDVKM. The CDR3: CASTRTEGGYTF. The CDR3 coding sequence is TGTGCCAGCACCCGGACAGAAGGCGGCTACACCTTC.

The genes are TRBV12-3 or TRBV12-4 and TRBJ1-1; the D gene is possibly TRBD1 (6 bases). The CDR3 spans 13 residues. V was clipped by 3 bases and J by 8 bases, with 13 bases between them. CDR3 in amino acids: CASSFSRQEEAFF. For the CDR3, the DNA is TGTGCCAGCAGTTTCTCACGACAGGAAGAAGCTTTCTTT.